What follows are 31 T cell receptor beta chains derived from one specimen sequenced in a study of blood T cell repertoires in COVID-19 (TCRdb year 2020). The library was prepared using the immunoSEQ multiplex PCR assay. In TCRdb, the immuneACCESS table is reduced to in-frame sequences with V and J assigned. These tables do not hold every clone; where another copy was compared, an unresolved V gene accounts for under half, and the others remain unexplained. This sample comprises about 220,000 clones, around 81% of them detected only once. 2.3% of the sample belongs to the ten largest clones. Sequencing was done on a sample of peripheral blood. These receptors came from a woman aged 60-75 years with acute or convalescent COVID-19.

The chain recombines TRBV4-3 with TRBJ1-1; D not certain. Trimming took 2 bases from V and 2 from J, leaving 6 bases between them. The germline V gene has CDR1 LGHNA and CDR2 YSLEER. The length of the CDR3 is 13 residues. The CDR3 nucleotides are TGCGCCAGCAGCCAACTAATAAACACTGAAGCTTTCTTT. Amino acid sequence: CASSQLINTEAFF.

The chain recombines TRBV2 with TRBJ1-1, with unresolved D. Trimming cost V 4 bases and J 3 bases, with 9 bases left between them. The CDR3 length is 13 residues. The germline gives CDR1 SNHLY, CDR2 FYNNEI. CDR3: CASSATVYTEAFF. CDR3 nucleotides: TGTGCCAGCAGTGCCACAGTTTACACTGAAGCTTTCTTT.

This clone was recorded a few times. This chain's CDR3 is CASNRQGVVQPQHF. CDR3 coding DNA: TGTGCCAGTAACAGACAGGGAGTGGTTCAGCCCCAGCATTTT. This chain uses TRBV19 with TRBJ1-5; TRBD1 aligns across 7 bases. Germline V gene data show CDR1 as LNHDA and CDR2 as SQIVND (reference sequence). This CDR3 is 14 amino acids long. V dropped 7 bases and J dropped 6; count of bases not matched to a gene: 9. The variable domain in full, with the rest retrieved from reference TRBV19 and TRBJ1-5, is DGGITQSPKYLFRKEGQNVTLSCEQNLNHDAMYWYRQDPGQGLRLIYYSQIVNDFQKGDIAEGYSVSREKKESFPLTVTSAQKNPTAFYLCASNRQGVVQPQHFGDGTRLSIL.

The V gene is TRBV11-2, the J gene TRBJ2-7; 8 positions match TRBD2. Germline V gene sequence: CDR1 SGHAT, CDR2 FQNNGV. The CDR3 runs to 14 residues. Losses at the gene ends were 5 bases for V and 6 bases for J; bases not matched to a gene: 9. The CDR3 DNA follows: TGTGCCAGCAGCCCCGGGGGGGGCAGGTCCGAGCAGTACTTC. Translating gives CASSPGGGRSEQYF.

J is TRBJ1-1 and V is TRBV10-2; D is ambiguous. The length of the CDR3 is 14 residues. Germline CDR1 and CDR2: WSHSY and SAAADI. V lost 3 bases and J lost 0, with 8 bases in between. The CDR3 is CASSDLAVNTEAFF. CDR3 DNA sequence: TGCGCCAGCAGTGATCTGGCGGTGAACACTGAAGCTTTCTTT.

The CDR3 nucleotides read TGTGCCAGCAGCGGCAACAGGGGACACGCTGAAGCTTTCTTT. Protein sequence: CASSGNRGHAEAFF. The chain is built from TRBV3-1 (or the pseudogene TRBV3-2) and TRBJ1-1; 7 positions match TRBD1. The length of the CDR3 is 14 residues. Germline V gene sequence: CDR1 LGHDT, CDR2 YNNKEL (reference sequence). V trimming: 5 bases; J trimming: 6 bases; junction bases outside the gene matches: 9.

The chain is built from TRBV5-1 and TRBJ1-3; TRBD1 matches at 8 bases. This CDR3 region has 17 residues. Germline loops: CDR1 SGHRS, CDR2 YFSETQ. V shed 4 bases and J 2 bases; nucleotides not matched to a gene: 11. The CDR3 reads CASSPIQGAFPGNTIYF. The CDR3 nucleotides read TGCGCCAGCAGCCCAATCCAGGGGGCTTTTCCTGGAAACACCATATATTTT.

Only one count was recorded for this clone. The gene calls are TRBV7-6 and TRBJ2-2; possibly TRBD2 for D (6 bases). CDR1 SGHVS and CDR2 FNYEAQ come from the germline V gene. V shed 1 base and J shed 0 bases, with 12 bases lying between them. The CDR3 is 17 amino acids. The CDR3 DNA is TGTGCCAGCAGCTTAGGCGGGACGGTGGCGAACACCGGGGAGCTGTTTTTT. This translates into CASSLGGTVANTGELFF.

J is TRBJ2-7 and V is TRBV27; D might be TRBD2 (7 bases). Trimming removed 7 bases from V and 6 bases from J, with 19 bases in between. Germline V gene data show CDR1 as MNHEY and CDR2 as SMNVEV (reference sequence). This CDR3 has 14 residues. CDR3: CASTKYAGAGEQYF. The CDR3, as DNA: TGTGCCAGCACGAAGTACGCGGGGGCGGGCGAGCAGTACTTC.

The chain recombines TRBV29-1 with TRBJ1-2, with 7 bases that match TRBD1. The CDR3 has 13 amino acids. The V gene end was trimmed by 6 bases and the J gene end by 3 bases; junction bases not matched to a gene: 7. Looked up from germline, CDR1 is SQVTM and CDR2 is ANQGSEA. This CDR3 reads CSVGTQGYYGYTF. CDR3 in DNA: TGCAGCGTGGGAACACAGGGGTACTATGGCTACACCTTC.

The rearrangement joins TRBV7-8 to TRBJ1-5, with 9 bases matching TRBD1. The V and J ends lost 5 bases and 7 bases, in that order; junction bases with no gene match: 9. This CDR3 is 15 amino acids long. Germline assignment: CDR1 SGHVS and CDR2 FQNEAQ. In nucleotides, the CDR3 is TGTGCCAGCAGCCCAGCGGGACAGGGTATACAGCCCCAGCATTTT. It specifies CASSPAGQGIQPQHF. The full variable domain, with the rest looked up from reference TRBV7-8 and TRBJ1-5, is GAGVSQSPRYKVAKRGQDVALRCDPISGHVSLFWYQQALGQGPEFLTYFQNEAQLDKSGLPSDRFFAERPEGSVSTLKIQRTQQEDSAVYLCASSPAGQGIQPQHFGDGTRLSIL.

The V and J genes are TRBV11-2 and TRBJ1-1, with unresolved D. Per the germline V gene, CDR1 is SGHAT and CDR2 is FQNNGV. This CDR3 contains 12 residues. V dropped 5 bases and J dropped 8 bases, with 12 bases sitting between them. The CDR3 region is CASSLLRGEAFF. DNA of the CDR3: TGTGCCAGCAGCCTCCTCCGAGGGGAAGCTTTCTTT.

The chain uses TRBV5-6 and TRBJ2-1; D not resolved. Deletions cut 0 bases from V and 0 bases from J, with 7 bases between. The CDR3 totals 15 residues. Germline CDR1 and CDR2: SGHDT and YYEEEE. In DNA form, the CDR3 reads TGTGCCAGCAGCTTGGACTCCAACTCCTACAATGAGCAGTTCTTC. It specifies CASSLDSNSYNEQFF.

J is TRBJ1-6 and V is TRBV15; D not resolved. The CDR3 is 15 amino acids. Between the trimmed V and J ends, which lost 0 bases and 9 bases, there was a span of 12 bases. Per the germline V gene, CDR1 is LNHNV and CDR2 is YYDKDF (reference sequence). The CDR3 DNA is TGTGCCACCAGCAGAGATTTTCGGGGTAGTTCACCCCTCCACTTT. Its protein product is CATSRDFRGSSPLHF. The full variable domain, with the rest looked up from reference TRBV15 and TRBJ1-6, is DAMVIQNPRYQVTQFGKPVTLSCSQTLNHNVMYWYQQKSSQAPKLLFHYYDKDFNNEADTPDNFQSRRPNTSFCFLDIRSPGLGDTAMYLCATSRDFRGSSPLHFGNGTRLTVT.

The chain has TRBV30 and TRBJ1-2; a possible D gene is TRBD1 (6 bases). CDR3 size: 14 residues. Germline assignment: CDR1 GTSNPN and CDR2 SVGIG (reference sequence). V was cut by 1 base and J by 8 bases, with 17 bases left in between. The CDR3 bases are TGTGCCTGGAGTGGTGACGACAGGTTTACCGGCTACACCTTC. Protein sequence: CAWSGDDRFTGYTF. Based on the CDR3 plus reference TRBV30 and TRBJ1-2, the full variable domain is SQTIHQWPATLVQPVGSPLSLECTVEGTSNPNLYWYRQAAGRGLQLLFYSVGIGQISSEVPQNLSASRPQDRQFILSSKKLLLSDSGFYLCAWSGDDRFTGYTFGSGTRLTVV.

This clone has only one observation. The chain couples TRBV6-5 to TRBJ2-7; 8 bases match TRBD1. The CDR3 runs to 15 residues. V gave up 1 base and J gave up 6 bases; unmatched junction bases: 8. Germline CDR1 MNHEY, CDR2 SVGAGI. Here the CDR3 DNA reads TGTGCCAGCAGTTACTTTGGGACAGGAACGGGCGAGCAGTACTTC. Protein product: CASSYFGTGTGEQYF.

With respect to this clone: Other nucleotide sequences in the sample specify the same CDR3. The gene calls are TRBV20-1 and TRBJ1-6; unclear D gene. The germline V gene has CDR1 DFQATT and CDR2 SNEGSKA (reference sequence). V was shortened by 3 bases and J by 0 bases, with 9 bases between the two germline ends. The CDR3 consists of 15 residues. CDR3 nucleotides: TGCAGTGCTAGTCACTCCGGCTCCTATAATTCACCCCTCCACTTT. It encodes CSASHSGSYNSPLHF.

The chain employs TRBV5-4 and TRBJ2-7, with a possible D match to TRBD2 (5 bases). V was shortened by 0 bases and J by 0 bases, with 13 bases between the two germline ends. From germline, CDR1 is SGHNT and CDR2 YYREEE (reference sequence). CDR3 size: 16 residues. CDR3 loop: CASSLAGVMASYEQYF. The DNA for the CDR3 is TGTGCCAGCAGCTTGGCCGGGGTTATGGCCTCCTACGAGCAGTACTTC. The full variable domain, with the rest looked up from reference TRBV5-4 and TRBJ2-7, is ETGVTQSPTHLIKTRGQQVTLRCSSQSGHNTVSWYQQALGQGPQFIFQYYREEENGRGNFPPRFSGLQFPNYSSELNVNALELDDSALYLCASSLAGVMASYEQYFGPGTRLTVT.

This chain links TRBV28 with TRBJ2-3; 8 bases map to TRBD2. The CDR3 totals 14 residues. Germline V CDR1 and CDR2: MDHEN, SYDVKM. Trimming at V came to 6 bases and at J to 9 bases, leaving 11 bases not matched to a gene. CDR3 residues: CASRPTSGPPTQYF. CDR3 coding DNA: TGTGCCAGCAGACCTACTAGCGGCCCCCCCACGCAGTATTTT. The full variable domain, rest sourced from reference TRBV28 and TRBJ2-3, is DVKVTQSSRYLVKRTGEKVFLECVQDMDHENMFWYRQDPGLGLRLIYFSYDVKMKEKGDIPEGYSVSREKKERFSLILESASTNQTSMYLCASRPTSGPPTQYFGPGTRLTVL.

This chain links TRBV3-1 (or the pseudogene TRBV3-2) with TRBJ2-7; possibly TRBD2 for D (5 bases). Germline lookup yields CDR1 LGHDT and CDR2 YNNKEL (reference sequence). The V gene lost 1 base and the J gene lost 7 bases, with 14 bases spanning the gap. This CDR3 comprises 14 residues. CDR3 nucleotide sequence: TGTGCCAGCAGCCAAGTCCCCGAGGGTGGGGAGCAGTACTTC. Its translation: CASSQVPEGGEQYF.

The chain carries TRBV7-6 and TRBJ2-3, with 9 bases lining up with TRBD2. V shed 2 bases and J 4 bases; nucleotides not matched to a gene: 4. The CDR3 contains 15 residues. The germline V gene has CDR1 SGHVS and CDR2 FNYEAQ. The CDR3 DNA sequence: TGTGCCAGCAGCTTACTAGCGGGGTTCCCAGATACGCAGTATTTT. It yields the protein CASSLLAGFPDTQYF.

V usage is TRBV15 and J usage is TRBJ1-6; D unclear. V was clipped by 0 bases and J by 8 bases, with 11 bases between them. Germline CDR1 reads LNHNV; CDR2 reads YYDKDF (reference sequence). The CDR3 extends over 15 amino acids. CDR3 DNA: TGTGCCACCAGCAGAGATCCAGCGGCGGATTCACCCCTCCACTTT. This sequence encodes CATSRDPAADSPLHF.

The CDR3 coding sequence is TGTGCCAGCAGTTCCAGGGGTACTGAAGCTTTCTTT. This translates into CASSSRGTEAFF. The chain couples TRBV6-5 to TRBJ1-1; D possibly corresponds to TRBD1 (6 bases). Germline V CDR1 and CDR2: MNHEY, SVGAGI. This CDR3 has 12 residues. The V end was cut by 4 bases, the J end by 5 bases, with 8 bases between.

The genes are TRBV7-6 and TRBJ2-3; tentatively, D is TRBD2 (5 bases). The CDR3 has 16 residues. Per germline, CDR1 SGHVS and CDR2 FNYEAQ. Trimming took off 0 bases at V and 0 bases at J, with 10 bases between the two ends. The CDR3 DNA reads TGTGCCAGCAGCTTAGCGGACTGGACTAGCACAGATACGCAGTATTTT. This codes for CASSLADWTSTDTQYF. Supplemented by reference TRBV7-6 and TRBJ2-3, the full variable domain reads GAGVSQSPRYKVTKRGQDVALRCDPISGHVSLYWYRQALGQGPEFLTYFNYEAQQDKSGLPNDRFSAERPEGSISTLTIQRTEQRDSAMYRCASSLADWTSTDTQYFGPGTRLTVL.

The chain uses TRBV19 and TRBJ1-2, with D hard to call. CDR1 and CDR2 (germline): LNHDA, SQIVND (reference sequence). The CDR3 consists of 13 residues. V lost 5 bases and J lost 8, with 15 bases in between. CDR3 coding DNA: TGTGCCAGTAGTGGGAGGGAAAGGCTCGGCTACACCTTC. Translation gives CASSGRERLGYTF.

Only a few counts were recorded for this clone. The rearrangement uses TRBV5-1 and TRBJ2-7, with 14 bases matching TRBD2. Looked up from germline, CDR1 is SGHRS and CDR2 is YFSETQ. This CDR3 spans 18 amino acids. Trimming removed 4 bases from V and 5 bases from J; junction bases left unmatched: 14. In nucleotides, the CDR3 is TGCGCCAGCAGCCGAGACTGGACTAGCGGGGGGTTCGGGGACGAGCAGTACTTC. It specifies CASSRDWTSGGFGDEQYF.

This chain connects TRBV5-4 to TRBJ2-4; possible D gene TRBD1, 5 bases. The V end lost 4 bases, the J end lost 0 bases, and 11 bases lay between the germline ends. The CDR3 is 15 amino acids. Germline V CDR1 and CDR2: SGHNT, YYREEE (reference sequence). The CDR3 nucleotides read TGTGCCAGCAGCCAGGCAGGGATAGCCAAAAACATTCAGTACTTC. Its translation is CASSQAGIAKNIQYF.

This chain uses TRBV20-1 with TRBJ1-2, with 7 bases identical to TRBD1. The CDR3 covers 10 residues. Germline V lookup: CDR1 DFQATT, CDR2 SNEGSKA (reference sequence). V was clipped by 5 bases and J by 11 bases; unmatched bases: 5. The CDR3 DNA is TGCAGTGCTGTCCGACAGGGATACACCTTC. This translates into CSAVRQGYTF.

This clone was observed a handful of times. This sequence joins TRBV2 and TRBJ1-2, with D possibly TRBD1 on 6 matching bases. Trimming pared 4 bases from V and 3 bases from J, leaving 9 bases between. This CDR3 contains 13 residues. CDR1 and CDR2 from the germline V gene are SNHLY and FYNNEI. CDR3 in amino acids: CASSGTVHYGYTF. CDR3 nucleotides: TGTGCCAGCAGTGGGACAGTTCACTATGGCTACACCTTC.

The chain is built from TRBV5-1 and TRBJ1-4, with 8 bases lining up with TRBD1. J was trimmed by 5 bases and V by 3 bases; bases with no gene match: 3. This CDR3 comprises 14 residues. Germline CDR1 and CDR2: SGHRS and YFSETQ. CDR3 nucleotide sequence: TGCGCCAGCAGCTCAGGGGGCGGAAATGAAAAACTGTTTTTT. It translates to CASSSGGGNEKLFF. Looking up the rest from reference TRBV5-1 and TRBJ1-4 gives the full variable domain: KAGVTQTPRYLIKTRGQQVTLSCSPISGHRSVSWYQQTPGQGLQFLFEYFSETQRNKGNFPGRFSGRQFSNSRSEMNVSTLELGDSALYLCASSSGGGNEKLFFGSGTQLSVL.

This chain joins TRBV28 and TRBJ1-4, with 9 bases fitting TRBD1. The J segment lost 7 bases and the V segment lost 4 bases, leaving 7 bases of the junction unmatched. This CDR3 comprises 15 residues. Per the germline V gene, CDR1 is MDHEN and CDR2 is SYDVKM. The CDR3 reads CASSSPGTGSEKLFF. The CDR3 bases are TGTGCCAGCAGTTCCCCAGGGACAGGGAGTGAAAAACTGTTTTTT.